The 11 T cell receptor beta chains below all came from one sample that was sequenced in a study of T cells in Graves' hyperthyroidism and ophthalmopathy. There were TCR beta CDR3 regions amplified from RNA transcripts. The HTBI primer set served for first-round RT-PCR of the TCR CDR3. MiXCR, run by TCRdb on the multiplex PCR reads, gives a single entry per CDR3 protein. This repertoire shows some 550,000 distinct CDR3 sequences, roughly 20% found once; its top ten account for about a quarter. Material: blood. Every receptor here comes from a man between 18 and 35 years old with Graves' hyperthyroidism.

This clonotype showed up just a few times. V is TRBV3-1 and J is TRBJ2-7; weak D call: TRBD1 (6 bases). V lost 6 bases, J lost 5 bases, and 11 bases lay in between. Germline V gene data show CDR1 as LGHDT and CDR2 as YNNKEL (reference sequence). The CDR3 has 12 residues. The CDR3 reads CASSVTGHEQYF. CDR3 bases: TGTGCCAGCAGTGTGACAGGACACGAGCAGTACTTC.

This clonotype was seen repeatedly, ten times or more. The CDR3 DNA reads TGTGCCAGCAGCCCTACCCACAGGGATAACTATGGCTACACCTTC. It encodes CASSPTHRDNYGYTF. This chain uses TRBV11-2 with TRBJ1-2; perhaps TRBD1 as D (6 bases). Trimming removed 5 bases at V and 1 base at J, with 14 bases between. The CDR3 runs to 15 residues. The germline gives CDR1 SGHAT, CDR2 FQNNGV.

This clonotype was seen a few times. The chain recombines TRBV5-1 with TRBJ2-5; possible D gene TRBD2, 5 bases. The CDR3 sequence is 15 residues long. CDR1 SGHRS and CDR2 YFSETQ come from the germline V gene. V was clipped by 5 bases and J by 2 bases, with 16 bases between them. Here the CDR3 DNA reads TGCGCCAGCAGAAGAGAGGGAGATCCTCAAGAGACCCAGTACTTC. Translating it yields CASRREGDPQETQYF.

V gene TRBV6-2 or TRBV6-3 combines with J gene TRBJ1-2; TRBD1 is a possible D gene (5 bases). The V gene lost 6 bases and the J gene lost 3 bases, with 29 bases spanning the gap. Per the germline V gene, CDR1 is MNHEY and CDR2 is SVGEGT. The CDR3 covers 19 residues. CDR3 DNA sequence: TGTGCCAGCAGGGCCCGGGGACCCCACTTAGCCATGACGGACTATGGCTACACCTTC. It yields the protein CASRARGPHLAMTDYGYTF.

This clonotype showed up many times. The chain has TRBV12-3 or TRBV12-4 and TRBJ2-7; no definite D call. The length of the CDR3 is 14 residues. V lost 4 bases and J 5 bases, leaving 15 bases between the germline ends. CDR3 sequence: CASSSLPTTDEQYF. The CDR3 nucleotides are TGTGCCAGCAGTTCCCTCCCCACTACGGACGAGCAGTACTTC.

This clonotype was observed at least ten times. The J gene is TRBJ1-1, the V gene TRBV7-8; 8 nucleotides match TRBD1. CDR3 length: 16 residues. Germline-derived CDR1 and CDR2 are SGHVS and FQNEAQ. Trimming cost V 5 bases and J 5 bases; bases outside gene matches: 13. CDR3 nucleotide sequence: TGTGCCAGCAGCCCCCAGGGGGCGAGGGGCGGGACTGAAGCTTTCTTT. It codes for CASSPQGARGGTEAFF. The complete variable domain, with remaining parts taken from reference TRBV7-8 and TRBJ1-1, reads GAGVSQSPRYKVAKRGQDVALRCDPISGHVSLFWYQQALGQGPEFLTYFQNEAQLDKSGLPSDRFFAERPEGSVSTLKIQRTQQEDSAVYLCASSPQGARGGTEAFFGQGTRLTVV.

The chain's CDR3 is CSASPGTGYGYTF. The CDR3 region has the DNA TGCAGTGCTAGCCCCGGGACAGGGTATGGCTACACCTTC. This sequence joins TRBV20-1 and TRBJ1-2; 9 bases align to TRBD1. There are 13 residues in the CDR3. The germline CDR1 and CDR2 sequences are DFQATT and SNEGSKA (reference sequence). V gave up 3 bases and J gave up 5 bases; unmatched junction bases: 4.

The rearrangement links TRBV19 to TRBJ2-5; the D gene is possibly TRBD1 (5 bases). This CDR3 is 15 amino acids long. CDR1 and CDR2 from the germline V gene are LNHDA and SQIVND (reference sequence). Trimming shortened V by 1 base and J by 2 bases, and 11 bases separated the two germline ends. The CDR3 region has the DNA TGTGCCAGTAGTATAGTATCGCAGGGACAAGAGACCCAGTACTTC. Protein sequence: CASSIVSQGQETQYF.

This clonotype has at least ten counts. The rearrangement uses TRBV28 and TRBJ1-2, with TRBD1 identical over 10 bases. Germline V CDR1 and CDR2: MDHEN, SYDVKM. J gave up 5 bases and V 2 bases, and 2 bases lay outside the gene matches. The CDR3 runs 14 residues. The CDR3 reads CASSLRQGAYGYTF. DNA for the CDR3: TGTGCCAGCAGTTTACGACAGGGGGCTTATGGCTACACCTTC.

The table lists this clonotype with many counts. The chain joins TRBV6-5 to TRBJ1-1; 7 bases agree with TRBD1. The CDR3 consists of 15 residues. The germline V gene encodes CDR1 MNHEY and CDR2 SVGAGI. With V trimmed by 2 bases and J by 4 bases, 7 bases remained unmatched. The CDR3 nucleotides are TGTGCCAGCAGTTACACCCCGGGACAGCGCACTGAAGCTTTCTTT. Translated, it gives CASSYTPGQRTEAFF.

This clonotype was counted ten times or more. V gene TRBV27 combines with J gene TRBJ2-7; tentatively, D is TRBD1 (5 bases). The CDR3 is 15 amino acids. Per the germline V gene, CDR1 is MNHEY and CDR2 is SMNVEV (reference sequence). V lost 6 bases and J lost 2, with 17 bases in between. For the CDR3, the DNA is TGTGCCAGCAGGCCGCAGGGCCGATCACCCTACGAGCAGTACTTC. It translates to CASRPQGRSPYEQYF.